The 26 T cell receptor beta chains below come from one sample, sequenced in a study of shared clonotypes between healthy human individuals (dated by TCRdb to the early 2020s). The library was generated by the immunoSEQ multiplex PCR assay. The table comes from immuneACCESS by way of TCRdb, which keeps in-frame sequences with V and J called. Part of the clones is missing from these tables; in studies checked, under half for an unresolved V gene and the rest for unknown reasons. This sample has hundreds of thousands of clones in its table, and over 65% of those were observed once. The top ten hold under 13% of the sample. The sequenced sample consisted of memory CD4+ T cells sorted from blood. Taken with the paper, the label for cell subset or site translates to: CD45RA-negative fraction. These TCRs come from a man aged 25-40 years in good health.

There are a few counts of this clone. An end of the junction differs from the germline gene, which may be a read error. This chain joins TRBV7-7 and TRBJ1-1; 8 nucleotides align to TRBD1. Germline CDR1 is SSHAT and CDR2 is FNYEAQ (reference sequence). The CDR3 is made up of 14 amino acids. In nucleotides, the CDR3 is TGTGCTAGCAGCTCGGGGACAGGGAACACTGAAGCTTTCTTT. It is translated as CASSSGTGNTEAFF.

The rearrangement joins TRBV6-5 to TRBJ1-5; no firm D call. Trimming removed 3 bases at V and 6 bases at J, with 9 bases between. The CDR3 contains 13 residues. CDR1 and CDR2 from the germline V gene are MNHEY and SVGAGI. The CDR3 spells CASSYGLAQPQHF. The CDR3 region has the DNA TGTGCCAGCAGTTATGGGTTGGCTCAGCCCCAGCATTTT.

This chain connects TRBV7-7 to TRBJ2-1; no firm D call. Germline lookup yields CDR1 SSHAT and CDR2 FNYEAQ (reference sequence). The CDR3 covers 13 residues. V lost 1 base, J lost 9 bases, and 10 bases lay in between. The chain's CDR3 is CASSLDPSSEQFF. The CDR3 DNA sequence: TGTGCCAGCAGCTTAGACCCCTCCTCTGAGCAGTTCTTC.

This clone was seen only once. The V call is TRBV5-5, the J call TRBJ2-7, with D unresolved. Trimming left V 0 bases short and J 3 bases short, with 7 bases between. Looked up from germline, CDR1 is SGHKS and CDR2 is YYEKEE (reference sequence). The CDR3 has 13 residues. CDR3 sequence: CASSLGTFYEQYF. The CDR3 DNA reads TGTGCCAGCAGCTTGGGAACTTTCTACGAGCAGTACTTC. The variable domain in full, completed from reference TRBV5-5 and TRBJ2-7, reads DAGVTQSPTHLIKTRGQQVTLRCSPISGHKSVSWYQQVLGQGPQFIFQYYEKEERGRGNFPDRFSARQFPNYSSELNVNALLLGDSALYLCASSLGTFYEQYFGPGTRLTVT.

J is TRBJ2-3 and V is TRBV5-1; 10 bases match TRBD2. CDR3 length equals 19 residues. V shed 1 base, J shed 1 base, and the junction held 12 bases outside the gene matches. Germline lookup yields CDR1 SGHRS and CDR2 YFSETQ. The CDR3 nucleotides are TGCGCCAGCAGCTTGTCTGCAGCGGGAGGGCTTTTGGGCACAGATACGCAGTATTTT. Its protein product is CASSLSAAGGLLGTDTQYF.

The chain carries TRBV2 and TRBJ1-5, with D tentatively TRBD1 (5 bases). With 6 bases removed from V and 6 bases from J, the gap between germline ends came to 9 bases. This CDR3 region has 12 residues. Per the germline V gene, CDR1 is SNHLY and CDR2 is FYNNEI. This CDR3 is CASSVRAQPQHF. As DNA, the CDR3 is TGTGCCAGCAGCGTCAGGGCTCAGCCCCAGCATTTT.

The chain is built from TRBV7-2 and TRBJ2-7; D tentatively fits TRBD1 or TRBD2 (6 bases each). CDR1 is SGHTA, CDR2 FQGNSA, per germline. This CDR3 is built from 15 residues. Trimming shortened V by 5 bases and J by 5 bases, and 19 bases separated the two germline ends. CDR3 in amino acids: CASSDRGIRGNEQYF. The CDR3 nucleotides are TGTGCCAGCAGCGATAGGGGGATTCGGGGGAACGAGCAGTACTTC. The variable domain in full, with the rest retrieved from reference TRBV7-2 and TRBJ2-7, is GAGVSQSPSNKVTEKGKDVELRCDPISGHTALYWYRQSLGQGLEFLIYFQGNSAPDKSGLPSDRFSAERTGGSVSTLTIQRTQQEDSAVYLCASSDRGIRGNEQYFGPGTRLTVT.

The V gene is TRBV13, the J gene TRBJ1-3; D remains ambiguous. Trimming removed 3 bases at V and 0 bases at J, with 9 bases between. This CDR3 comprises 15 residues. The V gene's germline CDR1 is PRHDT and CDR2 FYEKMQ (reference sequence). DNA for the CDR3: TGTGCCAGCAGCTTCGACGGTAGCTCTGGAAACACCATATATTTT. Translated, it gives CASSFDGSSGNTIYF.

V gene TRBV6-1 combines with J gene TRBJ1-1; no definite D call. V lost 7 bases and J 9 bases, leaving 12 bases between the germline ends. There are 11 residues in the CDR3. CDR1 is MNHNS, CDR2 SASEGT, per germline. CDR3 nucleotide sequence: TGTGCCAGCATGGACGTGGCACAAGCTTTCTTT. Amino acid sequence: CASMDVAQAFF.

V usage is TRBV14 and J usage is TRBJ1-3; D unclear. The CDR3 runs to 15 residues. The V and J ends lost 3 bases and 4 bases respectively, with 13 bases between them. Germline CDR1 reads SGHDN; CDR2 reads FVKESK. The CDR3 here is CASSQLRSRGNTIYF. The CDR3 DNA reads TGTGCCAGCAGCCAGCTTCGGTCGAGAGGAAACACCATATATTTT.

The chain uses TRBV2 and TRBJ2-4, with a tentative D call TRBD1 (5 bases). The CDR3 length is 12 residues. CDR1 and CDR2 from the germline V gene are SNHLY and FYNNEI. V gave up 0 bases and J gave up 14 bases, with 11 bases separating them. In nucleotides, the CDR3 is TGTGCCAGCAGTGAAGCGCCCCCGACAGAGTACTTC. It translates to CASSEAPPTEYF.

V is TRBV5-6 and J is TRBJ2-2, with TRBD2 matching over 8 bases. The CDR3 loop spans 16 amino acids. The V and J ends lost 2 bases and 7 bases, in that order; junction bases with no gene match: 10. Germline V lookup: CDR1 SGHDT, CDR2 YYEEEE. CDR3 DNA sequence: TGTGCCAGCAGCTTTGACACGGGAGGGCCGGTCGGGGAGCTGTTTTTT. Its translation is CASSFDTGGPVGELFF.

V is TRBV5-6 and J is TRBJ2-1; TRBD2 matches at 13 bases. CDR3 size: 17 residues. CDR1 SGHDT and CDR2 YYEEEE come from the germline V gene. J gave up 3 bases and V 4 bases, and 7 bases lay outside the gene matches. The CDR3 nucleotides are TGTGCCAGCAGCGATGGGACTAGCGGGAAACTCTACAATGAGCAGTTCTTC. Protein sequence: CASSDGTSGKLYNEQFF. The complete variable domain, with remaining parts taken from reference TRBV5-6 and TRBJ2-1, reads DAGVTQSPTHLIKTRGQQVTLRCSPKSGHDTVSWYQQALGQGPQFIFQYYEEEERQRGNFPDRFSGHQFPNYSSELNVNALLLGDSALYLCASSDGTSGKLYNEQFFGPGTRLTVL.

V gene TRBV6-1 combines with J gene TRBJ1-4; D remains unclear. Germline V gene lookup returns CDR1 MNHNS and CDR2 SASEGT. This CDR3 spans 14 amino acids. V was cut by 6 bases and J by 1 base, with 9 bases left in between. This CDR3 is CASSLDLTNEKLFF. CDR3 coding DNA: TGTGCCAGCAGCCTCGATTTAACTAATGAAAAACTGTTTTTT.

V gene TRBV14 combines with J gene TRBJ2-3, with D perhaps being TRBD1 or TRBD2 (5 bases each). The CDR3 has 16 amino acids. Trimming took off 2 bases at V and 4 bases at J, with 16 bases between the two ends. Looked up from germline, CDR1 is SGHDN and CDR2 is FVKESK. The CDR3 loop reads CASSQLGVGAADTQYF. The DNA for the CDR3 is TGTGCCAGCAGCCAATTGGGAGTCGGGGCGGCAGATACGCAGTATTTT.

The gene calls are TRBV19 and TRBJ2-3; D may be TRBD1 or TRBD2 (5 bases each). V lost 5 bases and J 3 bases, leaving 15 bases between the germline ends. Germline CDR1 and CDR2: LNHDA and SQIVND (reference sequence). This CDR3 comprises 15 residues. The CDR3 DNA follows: TGTGCCAGTAGTGTGAGGGGAGAGGAGACAGATACGCAGTATTTT. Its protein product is CASSVRGEETDTQYF.

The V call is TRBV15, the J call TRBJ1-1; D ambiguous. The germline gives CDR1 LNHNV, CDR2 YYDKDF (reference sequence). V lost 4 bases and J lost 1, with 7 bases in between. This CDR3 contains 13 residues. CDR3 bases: TGTGCCACCAGCAATCATCAGAACACTGAAGCTTTCTTT. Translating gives CATSNHQNTEAFF.

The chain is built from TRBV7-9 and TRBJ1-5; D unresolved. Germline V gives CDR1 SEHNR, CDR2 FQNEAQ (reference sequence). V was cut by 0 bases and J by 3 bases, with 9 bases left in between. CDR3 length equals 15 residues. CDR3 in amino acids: CASSLAGGDNQPQHF. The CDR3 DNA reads TGTGCCAGCAGCTTAGCAGGTGGTGACAATCAGCCCCAGCATTTT.

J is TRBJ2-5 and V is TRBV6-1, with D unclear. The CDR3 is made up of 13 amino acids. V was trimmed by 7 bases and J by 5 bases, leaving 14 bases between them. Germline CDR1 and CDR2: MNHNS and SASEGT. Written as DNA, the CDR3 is TGTGCCAGCATTCGGCGCCACGGGGAGACCCAGTACTTC. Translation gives CASIRRHGETQYF.

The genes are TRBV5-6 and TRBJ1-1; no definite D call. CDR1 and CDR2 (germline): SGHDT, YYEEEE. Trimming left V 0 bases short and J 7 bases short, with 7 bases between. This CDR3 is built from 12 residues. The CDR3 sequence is CASSLVPSEAFF. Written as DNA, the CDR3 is TGTGCCAGCAGCTTGGTACCCAGTGAAGCTTTCTTT.

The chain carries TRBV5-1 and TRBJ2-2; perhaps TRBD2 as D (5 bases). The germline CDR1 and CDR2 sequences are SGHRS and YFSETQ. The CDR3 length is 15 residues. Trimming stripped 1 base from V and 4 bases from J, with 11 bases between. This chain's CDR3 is CASSLLRAGTGELFF. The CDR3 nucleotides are TGCGCCAGCAGCTTGTTAAGGGCGGGCACCGGGGAGCTGTTTTTT.

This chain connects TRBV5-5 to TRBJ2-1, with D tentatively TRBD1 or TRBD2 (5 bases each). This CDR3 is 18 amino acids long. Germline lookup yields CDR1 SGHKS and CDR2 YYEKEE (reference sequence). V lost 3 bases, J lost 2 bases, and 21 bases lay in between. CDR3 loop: CASSSRAGASGAYNEQFF. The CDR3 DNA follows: TGTGCCAGCAGCTCACGTGCCGGGGCCTCCGGGGCCTACAATGAGCAGTTCTTC.

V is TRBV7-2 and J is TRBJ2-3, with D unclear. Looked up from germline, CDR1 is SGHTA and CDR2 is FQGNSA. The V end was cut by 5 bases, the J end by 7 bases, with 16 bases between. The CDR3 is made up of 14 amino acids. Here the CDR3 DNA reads TGTGCCAGCAGCCCACCCCCTCCGCGGAATACGCAGTATTTT. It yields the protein CASSPPPPRNTQYF.

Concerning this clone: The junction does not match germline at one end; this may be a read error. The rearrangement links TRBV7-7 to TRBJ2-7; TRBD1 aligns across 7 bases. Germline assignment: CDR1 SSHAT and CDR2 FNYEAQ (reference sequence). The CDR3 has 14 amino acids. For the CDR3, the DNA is TGTGCTAGCAGTATAAACAGGGGTTCCTACGAGCAGTACTTC. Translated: CASSINRGSYEQYF.

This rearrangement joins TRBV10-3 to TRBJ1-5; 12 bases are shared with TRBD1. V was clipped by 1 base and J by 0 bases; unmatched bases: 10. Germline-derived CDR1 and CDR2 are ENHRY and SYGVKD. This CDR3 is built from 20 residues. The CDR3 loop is CAISELRGDRGLHSNQPQHF. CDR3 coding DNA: TGTGCCATCAGTGAGTTAAGGGGGGACAGGGGGCTCCATAGCAATCAGCCCCAGCATTTT.

CDR3 nucleotides: TGTGCCATCAGTGAGCACCTCTCTAGCGGGAGTAGCAATGAGCAGTTCTTC. Translation gives CAISEHLSSGSSNEQFF. The V and J genes are TRBV10-3 and TRBJ2-1; 10 nucleotides match TRBD2. In germline, CDR1 is ENHRY, CDR2 SYGVKD. The CDR3 has 17 residues. The junction had 10 bases not matched to a gene; V was cut back by 2 bases and J by 6 bases.